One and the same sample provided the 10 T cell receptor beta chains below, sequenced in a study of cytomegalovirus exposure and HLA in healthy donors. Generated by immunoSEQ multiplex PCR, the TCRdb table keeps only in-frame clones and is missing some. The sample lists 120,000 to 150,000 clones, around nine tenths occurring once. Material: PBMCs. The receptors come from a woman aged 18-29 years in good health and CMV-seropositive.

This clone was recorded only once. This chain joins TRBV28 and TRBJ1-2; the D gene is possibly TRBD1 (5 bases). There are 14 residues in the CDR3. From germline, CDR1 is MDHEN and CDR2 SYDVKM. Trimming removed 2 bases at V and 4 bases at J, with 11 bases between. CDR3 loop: CASSLAGSLYGYTF. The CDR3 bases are TGTGCCAGCAGTTTAGCAGGGTCCCTCTATGGCTACACCTTC.

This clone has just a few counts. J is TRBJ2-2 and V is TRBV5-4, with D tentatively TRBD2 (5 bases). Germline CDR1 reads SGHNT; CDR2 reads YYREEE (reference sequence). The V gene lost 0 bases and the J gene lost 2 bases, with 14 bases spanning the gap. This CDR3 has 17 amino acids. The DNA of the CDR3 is TGTGCCAGCAGCTTGGATCTTAGGCGGGTAAACACCGGGGAGCTGTTTTTT. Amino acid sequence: CASSLDLRRVNTGELFF. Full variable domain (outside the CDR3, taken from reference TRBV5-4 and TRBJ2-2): ETGVTQSPTHLIKTRGQQVTLRCSSQSGHNTVSWYQQALGQGPQFIFQYYREEENGRGNFPPRFSGLQFPNYSSELNVNALELDDSALYLCASSLDLRRVNTGELFFGEGSRLTVL.

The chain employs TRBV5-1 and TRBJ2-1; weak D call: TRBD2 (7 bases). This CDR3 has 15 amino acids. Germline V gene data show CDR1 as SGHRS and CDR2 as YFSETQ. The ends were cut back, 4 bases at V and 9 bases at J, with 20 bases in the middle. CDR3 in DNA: TGCGCCAGCAGCCCCGCCGGGGGGCGGCGGGGTGAGCAGTTCTTC. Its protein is CASSPAGGRRGEQFF.

CDR3 protein: CASSLTYTEAFF. The CDR3 DNA follows: TGTGCCAGCAGCTTGACTTACACTGAAGCTTTCTTT. The chain has TRBV5-6 and TRBJ1-1; D unresolved. This CDR3 has 12 residues. CDR1 is SGHDT and CDR2 is YYEEEE in the germline V gene. Trimming removed 1 base from V and 3 bases from J, with 4 bases in between.

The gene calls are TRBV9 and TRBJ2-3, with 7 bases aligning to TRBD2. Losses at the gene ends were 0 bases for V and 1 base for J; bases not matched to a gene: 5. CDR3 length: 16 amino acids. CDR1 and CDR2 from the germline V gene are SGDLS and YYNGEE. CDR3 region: CASSVGLADRTDTQYF. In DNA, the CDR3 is TGTGCCAGCAGCGTAGGGCTAGCGGACCGCACAGATACGCAGTATTTT.

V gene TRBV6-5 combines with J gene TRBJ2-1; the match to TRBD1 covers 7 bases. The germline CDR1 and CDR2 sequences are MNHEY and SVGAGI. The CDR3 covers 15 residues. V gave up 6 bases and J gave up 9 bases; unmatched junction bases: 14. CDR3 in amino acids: CASSVQGVRASEQFF. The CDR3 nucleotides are TGTGCCAGCAGCGTCCAGGGGGTCAGGGCTAGTGAGCAGTTCTTC.

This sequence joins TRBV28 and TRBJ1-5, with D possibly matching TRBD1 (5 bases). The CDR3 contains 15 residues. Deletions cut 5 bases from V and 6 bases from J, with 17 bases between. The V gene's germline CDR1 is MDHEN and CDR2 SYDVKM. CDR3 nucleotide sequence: TGTGCCAGCAGTCGATCTCAGGGATCCCCTCAGCCCCAGCATTTT. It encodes CASSRSQGSPQPQHF.

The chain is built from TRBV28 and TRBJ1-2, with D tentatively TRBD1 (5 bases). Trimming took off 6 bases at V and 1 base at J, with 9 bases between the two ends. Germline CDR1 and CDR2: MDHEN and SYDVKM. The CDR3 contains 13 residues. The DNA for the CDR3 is TGTGCCAGCAGCCCCAGGGATAACTATGGCTACACCTTC. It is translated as CASSPRDNYGYTF.

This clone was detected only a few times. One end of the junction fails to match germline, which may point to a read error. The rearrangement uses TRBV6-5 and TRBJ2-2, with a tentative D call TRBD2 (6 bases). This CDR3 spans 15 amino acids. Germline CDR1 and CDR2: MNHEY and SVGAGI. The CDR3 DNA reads TGTGCCAGCAGTGACTCTAGCGAGAACACCGGGGAGCTGTTTTTT. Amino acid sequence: CASSDSSENTGELFF.

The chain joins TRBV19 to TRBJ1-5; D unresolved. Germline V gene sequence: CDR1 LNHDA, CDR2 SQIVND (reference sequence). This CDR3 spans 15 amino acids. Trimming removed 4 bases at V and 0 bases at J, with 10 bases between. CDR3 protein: CASSTPQASNQPQHF. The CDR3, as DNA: TGTGCCAGTAGTACCCCTCAAGCTAGCAATCAGCCCCAGCATTTT.